Sequencing of this TCR beta chain was carried out in a study of control samples from healthy donors and cancer patients. Measured with immunoSEQ multiplex PCR; TCRdb has only the in-frame clones, and not every one. The sample has about 28,000 clones, less than 80% seen once. CDR3 length: 19 residues. Germline V gives CDR1 MGHRA, CDR2 YSYEKL. Trimming cost V 4 bases and J 0 bases, with 22 bases left between them. This clone has more than one count but fewer than ten. The source material was PBMCs. This sequence joins TRBV4-1 and TRBJ2-4, with a tentative D call TRBD1 (6 bases). The sequence was collected from a man aged 55 to 70 with head and neck cancer. The CDR3 here is CASSLQGLFTSLAKNIQYF. DNA of the CDR3: TGCGCCAGCAGCCTACAGGGCCTGTTCACCTCACTAGCCAAAAACATTCAGTACTTC.